Listed here are 5 T cell receptor beta chains from one sample, sequenced in a study of T-cell memory formation after mild COVID-19. MiXCR, applied by TCRdb to the 5' RACE reads, yields one record per CDR3 protein. The sample holds about 140,000 distinct CDR3 sequences, 11% to 15% seen once. Sequenced: PBMCs or a T cell subset sorted from them (not recorded which). The receptors shown here come from an adult woman who had mild COVID-19 (a few samples of this study predate the infection). Cell type and time point are not known.

This clonotype was picked up a small number of times. CDR3 in DNA: TGTGCCAGCAGCTTAAGGGGTATTGCAGATACGCAGTATTTT. Residues: CASSLRGIADTQYF. The V and J genes are TRBV13 and TRBJ2-3; perhaps TRBD1 as D (5 bases). Trimming cost V 2 bases and J 4 bases, with 10 bases left between them. Germline V CDR1 and CDR2: PRHDT, FYEKMQ (reference sequence). CDR3 length: 14 residues.

Within the sample, this clonotype is medium-sized. V gene TRBV12-3 or TRBV12-4 combines with J gene TRBJ1-1, with D tentatively TRBD1 (6 bases). Trimming cost V 4 bases and J 4 bases, with 13 bases left between them. The CDR3 runs to 14 residues. The CDR3 sequence: CASSSTGWGTEAFF. CDR3 bases: TGTGCCAGCAGTTCTACAGGGTGGGGCACTGAAGCTTTCTTT.

This clonotype was detected only a few times. The chain joins TRBV9 to TRBJ1-5; TRBD1 agrees at 10 bases. Losses at the gene ends were 3 bases for V and 4 bases for J; bases not matched to a gene: 4. The CDR3 runs to 15 residues. From germline, CDR1 is SGDLS and CDR2 YYNGEE. CDR3 residues: CASSAPGQGNQPQHF. CDR3 DNA: TGTGCCAGCAGCGCGCCGGGACAGGGGAATCAGCCCCAGCATTTT. Full variable domain (outside the CDR3, taken from reference TRBV9 and TRBJ1-5): DSGVTQTPKHLITATGQRVTLRCSPRSGDLSVYWYQQSLDQGLQFLIQYYNGEERAKGNILERFSAQQFPDLHSELNLSSLELGDSALYFCASSAPGQGNQPQHFGDGTRLSIL.

This clonotype appeared a few times. The V gene is TRBV5-4, the J gene TRBJ1-1; D not resolved. Trimming pared 3 bases from V and 1 base from J, leaving 10 bases between. The CDR3 extends over 14 amino acids. CDR1 is SGHNT and CDR2 is YYREEE in the germline V gene (reference sequence). Written as DNA, the CDR3 is TGTGCCAGCAGCTACCCAGGCGCGAACACTGAAGCTTTCTTT. Its translation: CASSYPGANTEAFF.

This chain joins TRBV7-3 and TRBJ2-3; D ambiguous. Per the germline V gene, CDR1 is SGHTA and CDR2 is FQGTGA. V was shortened by 1 base and J by 5 bases, with 7 bases between the two germline ends. The CDR3 covers 13 residues. DNA of the CDR3: TGTGCCAGCAGCTTAAGCGTCTTAGATACGCAGTATTTT. The encoded protein is CASSLSVLDTQYF.